Listed below are T cell receptor beta chains from one sample, sequenced in a study of blood T cell repertoires in COVID-19. TCRdb's copy holds only in-frame clones and misses some; the assay was immunoSEQ multiplex PCR. This repertoire shows over 45,000 clones, roughly 87% found once; its top ten account for roughly 45%. Sequencing was done on a sample of peripheral blood. The receptor source for this set is a woman aged 55-69 years with COVID-19, enrolled during active disease. Both conserved end residues are trimmed from each CDR3.

j_call | v_call | cdr3_aa
TRBJ2-5 | TRBV7-6 | ASSLAASGGSRTQY
TRBJ1-5 | TRBV28 | ASSLPQGRQPQH
TRBJ2-1 | TRBV7-2 | ASSFNWAEGEQF
TRBJ1-4 | TRBV6-2/TRBV6-3 | ASSPSGQGRSEKLF
TRBJ2-7 | TRBV7-9 | ASSSAGTSYEQY
TRBJ2-1 | TRBV4-3 | ASSQPGNEQF
TRBJ2-3 | TRBV7-9 | ASSTGTGGTDTQY
TRBJ1-4 | TRBV5-1 | ASSWGTGAREKLF
TRBJ2-7 | TRBV11-2 | ASSPWEGQGYEQY
TRBJ2-7 | TRBV7-2 | ASSREDRTYEQY
TRBJ2-1 | TRBV9 | ASSWTDYNEQF
TRBJ2-7 | TRBV5-6 | ASSLAGTVPYEQY
TRBJ2-7 | TRBV7-7 | ASSPGQASYEQY
TRBJ1-2 | TRBV9 | ASSGREWGYGYT
TRBJ2-7 | TRBV3-1/TRBV3-2 | ASSYQGEQY
TRBJ1-5 | TRBV6-2/TRBV6-3 | ASSHGQGAQPQH
TRBJ2-5 | TRBV2 | ASSEDRAPETQY
TRBJ1-5 | TRBV7-2 | ASSPDRDQPQH
TRBJ2-3 | TRBV27 | ASRPGFTSTDTQY
TRBJ2-7 | TRBV7-9 | ASSGDNAYEQY
TRBJ2-2 | TRBV3-1/TRBV3-2 | ASSSYPLARGGTGELF
TRBJ2-7 | TRBV7-2 | ASSSYYFYEQY
TRBJ2-5 | TRBV27 | ASSKGLAGEETQY
TRBJ2-3 | TRBV7-2 | ASTLRGTTDTQY
TRBJ2-1 | TRBV19 | ASGGLALTNEQF
TRBJ2-1 | TRBV28 | ASSLSSAGGQEQF
TRBJ2-5 | TRBV19 | ASRKLAGGLQETQY
TRBJ2-3 | TRBV28 | ASDDLYGLAGTSDTQY
TRBJ2-2 | TRBV5-4 | ASSGVAGELF
TRBJ2-7 | TRBV29-1 | SVARRDRDYEQY
TRBJ1-1 | TRBV11-2 | ASSLVHRNTEAF
TRBJ1-2 | TRBV6-1 | ASSEGTGTYGYT
TRBJ1-2 | TRBV27 | ASSNQGRGGYT
TRBJ2-2 | TRBV5-4 | ASSLGRVDTGELF
TRBJ1-5 | TRBV4-1 | ASSQKDREGQPQH
TRBJ2-7 | TRBV7-9 | ASSLTGLYEQY
TRBJ2-1 | TRBV7-9 | ASSLSGDNEQF
TRBJ1-2 | TRBV6-5 | ASSYRAGDLNGYT
TRBJ1-2 | TRBV7-8 | ASSGLGTDYGYT
TRBJ2-7 | TRBV11-3 | ASSARQGSYEQY